A selection of T cell receptor beta chains follows, all from one sample in a study of blood T cell repertoires in COVID-19. Sequencing was performed with immunoSEQ multiplex PCR; in TCRdb, only in-frame clones are kept and a portion is missing. The table has under 250,000 clones, roughly 84% seen once. Sequencing input: peripheral blood. These receptors all come from a woman aged 40 to 55 who had recovered from COVID-19. The CDR3 runs from the conserved cysteine through the conserved F or W. Expanded clones get a size class; other rows say once, few or many, or leave the size out.

abundance: .; v_gene: TRBV5-1; CDR3aa: CASSLDRLHNSPLHF
abundance: .; v_gene: TRBV4-2; CDR3aa: CASSQSLGQGAAGYTF
abundance: few; v_gene: TRBV10-1; CDR3aa: CASSNERTGSKNIQYF
abundance: once; v_gene: TRBV9; CDR3aa: CASSAGQGRGNQPQHF
abundance: .; v_gene: TRBV6-6; CDR3aa: CASSYGGVANEQFF
abundance: .; v_gene: TRBV7-8; CDR3aa: CASSPGTGGFQPQHF
abundance: .; v_gene: TRBV6-6; CDR3aa: CASRATDQPQHF
abundance: .; v_gene: TRBV5-4; CDR3aa: CASSQPGQGSETQYF
abundance: .; v_gene: TRBV24-1; CDR3aa: CATSDPGKDNEKLFF
abundance: .; v_gene: TRBV10-3; CDR3aa: CAISESRTEAFF
abundance: .; v_gene: TRBV7-9; CDR3aa: CASSYGQGAAGDTF